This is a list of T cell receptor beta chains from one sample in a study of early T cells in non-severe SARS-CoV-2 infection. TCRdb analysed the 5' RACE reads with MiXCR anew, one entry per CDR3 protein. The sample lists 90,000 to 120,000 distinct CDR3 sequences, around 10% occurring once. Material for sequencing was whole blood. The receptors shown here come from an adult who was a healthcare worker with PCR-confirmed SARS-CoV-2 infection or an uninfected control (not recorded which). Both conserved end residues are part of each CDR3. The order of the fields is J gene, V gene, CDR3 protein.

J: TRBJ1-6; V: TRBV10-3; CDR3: CAISDRTGIDSPLHF
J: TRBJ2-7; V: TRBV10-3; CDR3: CAISETYEQYF
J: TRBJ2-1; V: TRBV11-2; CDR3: CASSQGGATYNEQFF
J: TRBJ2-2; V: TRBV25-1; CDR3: CASGRGAGTGELFF
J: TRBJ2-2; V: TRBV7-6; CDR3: CASSLIPSGGDTGELFF
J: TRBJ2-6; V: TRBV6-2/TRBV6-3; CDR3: CASSYPVPGQTGANVLTF
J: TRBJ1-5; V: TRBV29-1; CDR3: CSVAVGGRNQPQHF
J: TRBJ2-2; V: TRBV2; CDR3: CASSGTSGITGELFF
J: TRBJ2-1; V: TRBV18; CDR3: CASSPLGRDNEQFF
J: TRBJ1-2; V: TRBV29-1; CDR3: CSVPFYYGYTF
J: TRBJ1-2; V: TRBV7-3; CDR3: CASSLTSSYGYTF
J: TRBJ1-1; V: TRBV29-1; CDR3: CSVDQGEAEAFF
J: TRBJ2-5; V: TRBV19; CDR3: CASSMVGGQETQYF
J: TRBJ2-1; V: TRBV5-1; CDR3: CASSFLTGGISEQFF
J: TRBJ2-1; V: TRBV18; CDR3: CASSDPRSNEQFF
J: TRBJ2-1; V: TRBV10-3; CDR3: CAISEDLAGIYNEQFF
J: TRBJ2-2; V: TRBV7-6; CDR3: CASGRTSGGQNTGELFF
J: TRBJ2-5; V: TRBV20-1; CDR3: CSARDPRTSGSETQYF